The clone carrying this T cell receptor (beta chain) was recorded only once. A multiplex PCR was run with 60 Vbeta primers and 13 Jbeta primers. Repertoires were generated with immunoSEQ multiplex PCR, while TCRdb's copy carries only in-frame clones and drops some. The table shows around 190,000 clones, with about four fifths occurring only once. This entry comes from a study of cytomegalovirus exposure and HLA in healthy donors. V was shortened by 11 bases and J by 6 bases, with 11 bases between the two germline ends. Germline CDR1 reads SEHNR; CDR2 reads FQNEAQ (reference sequence). The CDR3 is 10 amino acids.

The source of this sequence is a woman between 45 and 65 years old in good health and CMV-seronegative. V gene TRBV7-9 combines with J gene TRBJ2-7; possibly TRBD2 for D (6 bases). The source material was PBMCs. The CDR3 protein is CAVLRGEQYF. The CDR3, as DNA: TGTGCCGTCTTGCGGGGCGAGCAGTACTTC.